This TCR beta chain was sequenced in a study of beta chain features in type 1 diabetes. Expressed TCRB transcripts were sequenced, since all the RNA that had been isolated was reverse transcribed. Some clones are missing from TCRdb's copy, which holds only in-frame ones; the method was immunoSEQ multiplex PCR. Of 250,000 or so clones listed, about 71% are singletons. This clone appeared a few times. CD45RO/CCR7/CD25/CD127/CD95/CD27 staining was used to isolate CD4+ naive, central memory, regulatory and stem cell-like memory cells by sorting. Trimming stripped 5 bases from V and 2 bases from J, with 13 bases between. This CDR3 is built from 13 residues. Germline CDR1 reads SQVTM; CDR2 reads ANQGSEA.

This rearrangement joins TRBV29-1 to TRBJ2-7; D may be TRBD1 or TRBD2 (6 bases each). Sequencing was performed on naive CD4+ T cells from blood. The clonotype originates from a man aged 25 to 45 in good health. The CDR3 DNA reads TGCAGCGTTAGAGGGGGGCTAGCCTACGAGCAGTACTTC. As protein: CSVRGGLAYEQYF.